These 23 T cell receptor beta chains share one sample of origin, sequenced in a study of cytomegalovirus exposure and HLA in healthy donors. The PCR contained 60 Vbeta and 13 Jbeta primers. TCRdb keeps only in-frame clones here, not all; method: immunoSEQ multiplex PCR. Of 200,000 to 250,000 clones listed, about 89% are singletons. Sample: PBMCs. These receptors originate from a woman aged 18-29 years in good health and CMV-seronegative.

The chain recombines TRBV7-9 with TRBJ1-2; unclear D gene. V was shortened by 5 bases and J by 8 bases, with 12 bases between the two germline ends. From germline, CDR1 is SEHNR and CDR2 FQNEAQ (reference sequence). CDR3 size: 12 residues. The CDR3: CASSRSEEGYTF. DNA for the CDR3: TGTGCCAGCAGCCGTAGCGAGGAAGGCTACACCTTC.

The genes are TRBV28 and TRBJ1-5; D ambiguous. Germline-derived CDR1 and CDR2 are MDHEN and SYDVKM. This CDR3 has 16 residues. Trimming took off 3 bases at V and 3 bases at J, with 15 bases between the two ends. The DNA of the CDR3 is TGTGCCAGCAGTTTGTACGGAGCCTCCCTCAATCAGCCCCAGCATTTT. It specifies CASSLYGASLNQPQHF.

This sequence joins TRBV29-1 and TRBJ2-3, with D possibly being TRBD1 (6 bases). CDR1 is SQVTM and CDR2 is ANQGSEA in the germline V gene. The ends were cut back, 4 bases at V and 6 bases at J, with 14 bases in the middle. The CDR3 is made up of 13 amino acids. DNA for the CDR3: TGCAGCGTTGTTAGCCAGGGGATTGATACGCAGTATTTT. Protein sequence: CSVVSQGIDTQYF.

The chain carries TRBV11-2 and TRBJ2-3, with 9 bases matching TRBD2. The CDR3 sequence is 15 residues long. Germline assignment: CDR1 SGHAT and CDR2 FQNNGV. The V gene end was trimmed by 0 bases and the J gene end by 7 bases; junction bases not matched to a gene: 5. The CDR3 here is CASSLDHLAGNTQYF. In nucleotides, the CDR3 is TGTGCCAGCAGCTTAGATCACCTAGCGGGGAATACGCAGTATTTT.

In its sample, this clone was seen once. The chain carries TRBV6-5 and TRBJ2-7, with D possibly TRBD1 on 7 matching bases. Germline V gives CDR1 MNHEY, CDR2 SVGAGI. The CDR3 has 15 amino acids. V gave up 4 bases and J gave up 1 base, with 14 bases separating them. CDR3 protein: CASSSPAGQSYEQYF. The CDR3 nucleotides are TGTGCCAGCAGTTCCCCCGCGGGACAGTCCTACGAGCAGTACTTC.

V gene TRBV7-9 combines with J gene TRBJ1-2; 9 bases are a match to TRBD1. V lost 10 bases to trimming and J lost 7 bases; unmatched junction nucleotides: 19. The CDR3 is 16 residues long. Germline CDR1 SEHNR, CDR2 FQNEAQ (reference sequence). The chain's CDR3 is CAILKGQGERYGGYTF. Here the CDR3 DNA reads TGTGCCATACTAAAGGGACAGGGCGAAAGGTATGGTGGCTACACCTTC.

CDR3 region: CASSRGQGNSPLHF. The CDR3 nucleotides are TGTGCCAGCAGTAGGGGACAGGGTAATTCACCCCTCCACTTT. The V call is TRBV6-5, the J call TRBJ1-6; TRBD1 aligns across 9 bases. CDR3 length equals 14 residues. Germline V lookup: CDR1 MNHEY, CDR2 SVGAGI. The J segment lost 6 bases and the V segment lost 5 bases, leaving 2 bases of the junction unmatched.

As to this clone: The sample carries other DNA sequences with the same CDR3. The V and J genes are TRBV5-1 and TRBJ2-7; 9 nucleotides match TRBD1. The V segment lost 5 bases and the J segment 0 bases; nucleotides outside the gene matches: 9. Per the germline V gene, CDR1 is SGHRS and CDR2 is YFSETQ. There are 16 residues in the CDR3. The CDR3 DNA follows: TGCGCCAGCAGTCCTGGGGACAGGGTGTTCTCCTACGAGCAGTACTTC. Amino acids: CASSPGDRVFSYEQYF.

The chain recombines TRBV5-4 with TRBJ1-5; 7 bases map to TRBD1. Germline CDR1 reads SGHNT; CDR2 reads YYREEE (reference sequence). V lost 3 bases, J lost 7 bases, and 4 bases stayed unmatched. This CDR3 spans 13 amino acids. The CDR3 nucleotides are TGTGCCAGCAGCTGGGACAGAGGGCAGCCCCAGCATTTT. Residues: CASSWDRGQPQHF.

CDR3 region: CASSLTGDGYTF. The CDR3 bases are TGTGCCAGTAGCTTGACAGGGGATGGCTACACCTTC. This chain connects TRBV19 to TRBJ1-2; 8 positions match TRBD1. V lost 6 bases to trimming and J lost 6 bases; unmatched junction nucleotides: 3. The V gene's germline CDR1 is LNHDA and CDR2 SQIVND (reference sequence). The CDR3 consists of 12 residues.

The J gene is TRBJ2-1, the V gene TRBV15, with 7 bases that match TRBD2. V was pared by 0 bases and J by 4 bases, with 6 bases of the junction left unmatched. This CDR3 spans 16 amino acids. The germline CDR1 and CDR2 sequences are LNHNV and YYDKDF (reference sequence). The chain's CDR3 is CATSRDPAGAYNEQFF. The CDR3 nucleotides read TGTGCCACCAGCAGAGATCCGGCGGGAGCATACAATGAGCAGTTCTTC.

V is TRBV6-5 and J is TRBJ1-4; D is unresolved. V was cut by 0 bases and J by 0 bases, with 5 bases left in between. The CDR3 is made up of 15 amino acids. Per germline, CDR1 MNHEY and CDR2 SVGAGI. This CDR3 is CASSYSRATNEKLFF. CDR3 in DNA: TGTGCCAGCAGTTACTCGAGAGCAACTAATGAAAAACTGTTTTTT.

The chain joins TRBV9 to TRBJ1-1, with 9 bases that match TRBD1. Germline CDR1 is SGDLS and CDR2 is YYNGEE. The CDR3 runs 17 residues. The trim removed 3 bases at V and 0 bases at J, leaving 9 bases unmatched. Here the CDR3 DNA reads TGTGCCAGCAGCGCCGGGACAGGGACCCACATGAACACTGAAGCTTTCTTT. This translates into CASSAGTGTHMNTEAFF.

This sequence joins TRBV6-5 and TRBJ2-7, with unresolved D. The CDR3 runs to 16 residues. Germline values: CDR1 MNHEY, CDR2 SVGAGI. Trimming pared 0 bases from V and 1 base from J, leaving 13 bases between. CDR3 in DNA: TGTGCCAGCAGTTACTCGTCGCCAGGTCGATCCTACGAGCAGTACTTC. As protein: CASSYSSPGRSYEQYF.

CDR3 nucleotide sequence: TGCAGCGTTTTAGGGGGCGCCTCCTACAATGAGCAGTTCTTC. As protein: CSVLGGASYNEQFF. The J gene is TRBJ2-1, the V gene TRBV29-1; 7 bases fit TRBD1. This CDR3 spans 14 amino acids. CDR1 and CDR2 (germline): SQVTM, ANQGSEA. V trimming: 5 bases; J trimming: 0 bases; junction bases outside the gene matches: 4.

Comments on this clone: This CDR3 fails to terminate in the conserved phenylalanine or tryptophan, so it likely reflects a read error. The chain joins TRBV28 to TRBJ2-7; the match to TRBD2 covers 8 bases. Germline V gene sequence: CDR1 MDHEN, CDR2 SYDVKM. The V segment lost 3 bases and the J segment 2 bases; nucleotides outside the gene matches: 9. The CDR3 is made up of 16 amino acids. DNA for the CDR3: TGTGCCAGCAGTTTTGGGGCTAGCGGGTTAGCCTACGAGCAGTACCTC. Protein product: CASSFGASGLAYEQYL.

Here the CDR3 reads CASSEDPGTGFDAFF. The CDR3 DNA reads as TGTGCCAGCAGCGAGGACCCCGGGACAGGATTTGATGCTTTCTTT. This chain uses TRBV7-9 with TRBJ1-1, with 8 bases identical to TRBD1. The length of the CDR3 is 15 residues. Germline assignment: CDR1 SEHNR and CDR2 FQNEAQ (reference sequence). The V gene end was trimmed by 5 bases and the J gene end by 11 bases; junction bases not matched to a gene: 16. Drawing the rest from reference TRBV7-9 and TRBJ1-1, the complete variable domain is DTGVSQNPRHKITKRGQNVTFRCDPISEHNRLYWYRQTLGQGPEFLTYFQNEAQLEKSRLLSDRFSAERPKGSFSTLEIQRTEQGDSAMYLCASSEDPGTGFDAFFGQGTRLTVV.

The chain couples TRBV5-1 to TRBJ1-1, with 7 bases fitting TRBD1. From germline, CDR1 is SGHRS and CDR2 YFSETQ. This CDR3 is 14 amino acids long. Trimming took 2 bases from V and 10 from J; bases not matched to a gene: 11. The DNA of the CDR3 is TGCGCCAGCAGCTTTTCAGGGGCCCAGGGGGGAGCTTTCTTT. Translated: CASSFSGAQGGAFF.

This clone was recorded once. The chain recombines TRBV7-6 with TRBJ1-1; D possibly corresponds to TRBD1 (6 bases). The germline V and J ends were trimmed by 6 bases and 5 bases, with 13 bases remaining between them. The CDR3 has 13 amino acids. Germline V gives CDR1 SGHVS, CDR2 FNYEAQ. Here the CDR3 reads CASRRGGWTEAFF. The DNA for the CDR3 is TGTGCCAGCAGGCGCGGGGGCTGGACTGAAGCTTTCTTT. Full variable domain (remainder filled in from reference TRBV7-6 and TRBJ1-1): GAGVSQSPRYKVTKRGQDVALRCDPISGHVSLYWYRQALGQGPEFLTYFNYEAQQDKSGLPNDRFSAERPEGSISTLTIQRTEQRDSAMYRCASRRGGWTEAFFGQGTRLTVV.

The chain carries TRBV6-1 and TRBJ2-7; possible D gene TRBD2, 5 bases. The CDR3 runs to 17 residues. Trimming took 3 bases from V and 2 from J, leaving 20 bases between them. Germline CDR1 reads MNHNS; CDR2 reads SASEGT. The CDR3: CASSDGLAGPYTYEQYF. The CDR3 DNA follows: TGTGCCAGCAGTGATGGGTTGGCGGGTCCGTACACCTACGAGCAGTACTTC.

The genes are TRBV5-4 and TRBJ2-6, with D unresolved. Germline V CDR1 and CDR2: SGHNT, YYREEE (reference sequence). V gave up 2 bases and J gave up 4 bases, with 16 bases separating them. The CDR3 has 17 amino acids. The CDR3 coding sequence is TGTGCCAGCAGCTTCAGACTGTTTAGGCGGGGGGCCAACGTCCTGACTTTC. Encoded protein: CASSFRLFRRGANVLTF.

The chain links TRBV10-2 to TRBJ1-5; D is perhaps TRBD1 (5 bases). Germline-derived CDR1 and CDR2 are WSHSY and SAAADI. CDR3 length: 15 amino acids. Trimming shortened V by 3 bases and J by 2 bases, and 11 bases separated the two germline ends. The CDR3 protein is CASSDGGKGNQPQHF. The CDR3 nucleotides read TGCGCCAGCAGTGACGGGGGGAAGGGCAATCAGCCCCAGCATTTT.

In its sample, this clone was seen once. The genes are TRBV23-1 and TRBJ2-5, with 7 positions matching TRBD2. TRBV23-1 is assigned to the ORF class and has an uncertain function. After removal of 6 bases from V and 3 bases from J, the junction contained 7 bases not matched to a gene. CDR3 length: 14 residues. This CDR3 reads CASRPVGGEETQYF. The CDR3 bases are TGCGCCAGCAGGCCCGTGGGGGGGGAAGAGACCCAGTACTTC.